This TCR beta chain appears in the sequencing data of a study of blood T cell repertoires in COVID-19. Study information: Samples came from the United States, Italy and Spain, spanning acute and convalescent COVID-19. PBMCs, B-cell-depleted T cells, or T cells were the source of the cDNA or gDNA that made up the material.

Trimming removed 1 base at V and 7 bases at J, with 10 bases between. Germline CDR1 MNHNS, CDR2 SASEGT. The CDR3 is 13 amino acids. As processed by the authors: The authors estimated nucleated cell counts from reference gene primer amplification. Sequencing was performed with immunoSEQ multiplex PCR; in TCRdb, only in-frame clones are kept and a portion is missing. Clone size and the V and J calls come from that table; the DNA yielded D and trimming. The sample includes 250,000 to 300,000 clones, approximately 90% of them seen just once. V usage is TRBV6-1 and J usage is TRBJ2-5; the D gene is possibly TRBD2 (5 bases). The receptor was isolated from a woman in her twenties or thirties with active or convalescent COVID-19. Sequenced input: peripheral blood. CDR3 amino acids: CASSEVTEGTQYF. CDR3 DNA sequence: TGTGCCAGCAGTGAAGTCACAGAGGGGACCCAGTACTTC.